The T cell receptor beta chain under discussion was sequenced for a study of regulatory T cells in long-lasting Graves disease. Construction of the TCR beta libraries employed iRepertoire HTBI primers in conjunction with Arm-PCR of CDR3 regions. Source study methods: Gene usage covered 62 TRBV and more than twelve TRBJ segments. TCRdb reanalysed the multiplex PCR reads using MiXCR and keeps one entry per CDR3 protein. The V and J calls, along with clone size, are taken from TCRdb and not from the paper's own processing. In the table there are 600,000 to 850,000 distinct CDR3 sequences, about 32% of which are singletons. Germline CDR1 SQVTM, CDR2 ANQGSEA. V lost 7 bases and J lost 5, with 17 bases in between. The CDR3 is made up of 13 amino acids. The time point: persistent/refractory GD, antithyroid drugs over 5 years with positive TRAb. RNA extracted from PBMCs served as the sequencing template. Points from the study as a whole: A limited number of samples was an acknowledged limitation. More public clonotypes were shared by persistent patients (about 2,700) than by new patients (about 1,000).

Comments on this clonotype: The antigen remains unidentified.

This chain connects TRBV29-1 to TRBJ1-2; D is unclear. The sequence was obtained from a female donor with Graves disease. The sequencing used peripheral blood mononuclear cells (PBMCs), collected when the disease was refractory, from a patient treated with antithyroid drugs. The chain's CDR3 is CSAAGGVGYGYTF. CDR3 DNA sequence: TGCAGCGCTGCTGGTGGGGTTGGGTATGGCTACACCTTC. Combining the CDR3 with reference TRBV29-1 and TRBJ1-2 gives the whole variable domain SAVISQKPSRDICQRGTSLTIQCQVDSQVTMMFWYRQQPGQSLTLIATANQGSEATYESGFVIDKFPISRPNLTFSTLTVSNMSPEDSSIYLCSAAGGVGYGYTFGSGTRLTVV.